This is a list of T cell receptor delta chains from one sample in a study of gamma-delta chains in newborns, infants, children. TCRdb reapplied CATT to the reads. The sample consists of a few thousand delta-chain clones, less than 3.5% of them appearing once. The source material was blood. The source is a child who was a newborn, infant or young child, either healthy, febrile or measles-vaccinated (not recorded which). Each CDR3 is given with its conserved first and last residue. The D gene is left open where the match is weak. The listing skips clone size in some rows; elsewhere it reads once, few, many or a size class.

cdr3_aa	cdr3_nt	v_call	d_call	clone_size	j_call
CACDTLPLGDTRRTAQLFF	TGTGCCTGTGACACCCTTCCTCTGGGGGATACGCGTAGGACAGCACAACTCTTCTTT	TRDV2	TRDD3	medium-sized	TRDJ2
CACDTGWGPSWDTRQMFF	TGTGCCTGTGACACCGGATGGGGCCCCTCCTGGGACACCCGACAGATGTTTTTC	TRDV2	NA	medium-sized	TRDJ3
CACDTFLRPWGIRKAQLFF	TGTGCCTGTGACACCTTCCTACGACCCTGGGGGATACGCAAGGCACAACTCTTCTTT	TRDV2	TRDD3	NA	TRDJ2
CACDKVLGGSWDTRQMFF	TGTGCCTGCGACAAAGTACTGGGGGGCTCCTGGGACACCCGACAGATGTTTTTC	TRDV2	TRDD3	NA	TRDJ3
CACDTWGSSWDTRQMFF	TGTGCCTGTGACACCTGGGGGAGCTCCTGGGACACCCGACAGATGTTTTTC	TRDV2	TRDD3	large	TRDJ3
CALGESTVAGGYARVKNTDKLIF	TGTGCTCTTGGGGAAAGCACCGTTGCTGGAGGATACGCAAGGGTGAAGAACACCGATAAACTCATCTTT	TRDV1	TRDD3	few	TRDJ1
CALGEHTVLGDPSYLTAQLFF	TGTGCTCTTGGGGAGCATACCGTATTGGGGGATCCTTCGTATTTGACAGCACAACTCTTCTTT	TRDV1	TRDD3	medium-sized	TRDJ2
CACDTWGNSWDTRQMFF	TGTGCCTGTGACACCTGGGGGAACTCCTGGGACACCCGACAGATGTTTTTC	TRDV2	TRDD3	medium-sized	TRDJ3
CACDTWGTWDTRQMFF	TGTGCCTGTGACACCTGGGGGACCTGGGACACCCGACAGATGTTTTTC	TRDV2	TRDD3	medium-sized	TRDJ3
CACDTVGIVSWDTRQMFF	TGTGCCTGTGACACCGTGGGGATCGTGTCCTGGGACACCCGACAGATGTTTTTC	TRDV2	NA	NA	TRDJ3
CACDPMGAASLTAQLFF	TGTGCCTGTGACCCCATGGGGGCCGCCTCTTTGACAGCACAACTCTTCTTT	TRDV2	NA	large	TRDJ2
CACDTGIRGTDKLIF	TGTGCCTGTGACACGGGGATACGAGGCACCGATAAACTCATCTTT	TRDV2	TRDD3	NA	TRDJ1
CACDILGDTLTGQLFF	TGTGCTTGTGACATACTGGGGGATACTTTGACAGGACAACTCTTCTTT	TRDV2	TRDD3	NA	TRDJ2
CAFREGRIRSAQLFF	TGTGCCTTTAGAGAGGGGCGGATACGGTCAGCACAACTCTTCTTT	TRDV3	TRDD3	medium-sized	TRDJ2
CALGDRLLFLTGGYAVRGTDKLIF	TGTGCTCTTGGGGACCGACTCCTCTTCCTTACTGGGGGATACGCAGTGAGGGGGACCGATAAACTCATCTTT	TRDV1	TRDD3	once	TRDJ1
CALGELYGWGETPPPAQLFF	TGTGCTCTTGGGGAACTCTATGGTTGGGGGGAAACGCCACCGCCAGCACAACTCTTCTTT	TRDV1	NA	NA	TRDJ2
CACDTVTGGALTAQLFF	TGTGCCTGTGACACGGTAACTGGGGGAGCTTTGACAGCACAACTCTTCTTT	TRDV2	TRDD3	large	TRDJ2
CACERGGIRSTAQLFF	TGTGCCTGTGAGAGGGGGGGGATACGGTCAACAGCCCAACTCTTCTTT	TRDV2	TRDD3	few	TRDJ2
CACDTWGIPSSWDTRQMFF	TGTGCCTGTGACACCTGGGGGATTCCTAGCTCCTGGGACACCCGACAGATGTTTTTC	TRDV2	TRDD3	medium-sized	TRDJ3
CACDTVGGSTAQLFF	TGTGCCTGTGACACCGTTGGGGGTTCGACAGCACAACTCTTCTTT	TRDV2	NA	few	TRDJ2
CACDTMGAKETAQLFF	TGTGCCTGTGACACGATGGGGGCTAAGGAAACAGCCCAACTCTTCTTT	TRDV2	NA	few	TRDJ2
CACDTGWGRWDTRQMFF	TGTGCCTGTGACACCGGATGGGGCCGCTGGGACACCCGACAGATGTTTTTC	TRDV2	NA	NA	TRDJ3
CALGELPTGGALTAQLFF	TGTGCTCTTGGGGAGCTTCCTACTGGGGGAGCTTTGACAGCACAACTCTTCTTT	TRDV1	NA	large	TRDJ2
CALGDRFHGGYAITGKLIF	TGTGCTCTTGGGGACCGCTTCCATGGGGGATACGCGATCACCGGTAAACTCATCTTT	TRDV1	TRDD3	NA	TRDJ1
CACDTVDTAWDTRQMFF	TGTGCCTGTGACACCGTTGATACGGCCTGGGACACCCGACAGATGTTTTTC	TRDV2	NA	few	TRDJ3
CACDTWGSSSWDTRQMFF	TGTGCCTGTGACACCTGGGGGTCGAGCTCCTGGGACACCCGACAGATGTTTTTC	TRDV2	NA	large	TRDJ3
CALGGLVYAGRESRSWDTRQMFF	TGTGCTCTTGGGGGACTCGTCTACGCCGGTCGGGAGAGTCGCTCCTGGGACACCCGACAGATGTTTTTC	TRDV1	NA	few	TRDJ3
CACDGVGDGSSWDTRQMFF	TGTGCCTGTGACGGGGTGGGGGACGGAAGCTCCTGGGACACCCGACAGATGTTTTTC	TRDV2	TRDD3	NA	TRDJ3
CACDSLLGDTGLLTVQLFF	TGTGCCTGTGACAGCTTACTGGGGGATACAGGACTTTTGACAGTGCAACTCTTCTTT	TRDV2	TRDD3	few	TRDJ2
CACDTIRGIRPAWDTRQMFF	TGTGCCTGTGACACGATCCGGGGGATACGCCCCGCCTGGGACACCCGACAGATGTTTTTC	TRDV2	TRDD3	few	TRDJ3
CACDDGYAASSWDTRQMFF	TGTGCCTGTGACGACGGATACGCGGCGAGCTCCTGGGACACCCGACAGATGTTTTTC	TRDV2	TRDD3	large	TRDJ3
CACDAAGGFSWDTRQMFF	TGTGCCTGTGACGCCGCTGGGGGATTCTCCTGGGACACCCGACAGATGTTTTTC	TRDV2	TRDD3	few	TRDJ3
CACDTGWGASSWDTRQMFF	TGTGCCTGTGACACCGGGTGGGGGGCCAGCTCCTGGGACACCCGACAGATGTTTTTC	TRDV2	NA	NA	TRDJ3
CASKLGHFQLFF	TGTGCCTCCAAACTGGGTCATTTCCAACTCTTCTTT	TRDV3	NA	medium-sized	TRDJ2
CACDTVLGASSWDTRQMFF	TGTGCCTGTGACACCGTACTGGGGGCTTCCTCCTGGGACACCCGACAGATGTTTTTC	TRDV2	TRDD3	few	TRDJ3
CACDTVRWGIRSRSWDTRQMFF	TGTGCCTGTGACACCGTCCGCTGGGGGATACGCTCACGGTCCTGGGACACCCGACAGATGTTTTTC	TRDV2	TRDD3	large	TRDJ3
CALGCWRSSWDTRQMFF	TGTGCTCTTGGGTGCTGGAGGAGCTCCTGGGACACCCGACAGATGTTTTTC	TRDV1	NA	NA	TRDJ3
CACDTGGSPALTAQLFF	TGTGCCTGTGACACTGGGGGATCTCCGGCTTTGACCGCACAACTCTTCTTT	TRDV2	TRDD3	few	TRDJ2
CALGEFLREDTGGYAYTDKLIF	TGTGCTCTTGGGGAATTCCTACGTGAGGATACTGGGGGATACGCGTACACCGATAAACTCATCTTT	TRDV1	TRDD3	medium-sized	TRDJ1
CACDTMGDKETAQLFF	TGTGCCTGTGACACGATGGGGGATAAGGAAACAGCACAACTCTTCTTT	TRDV2	TRDD3	medium-sized	TRDJ2
CACDTGGGPWDTRQMFF	TGTGCCTGTGACACCGGTGGCGGACCCTGGGACACCCGACAGATGTTTTTC	TRDV2	NA	large	TRDJ3
CALGNGPRGTDKLIF	TGTGCTCTTGGGAACGGACCTCGGGGGACCGATAAACTCATCTTT	TRDV1	NA	medium-sized	TRDJ1
CACDSLLGDTGLLTAQLFF	TGTGCCTGTGACAGCTTACTGGGGGATACAGGACTTTTGACAGCACAACTCTTCTTT	TRDV2	TRDD3	medium-sized	TRDJ2
CALGERTGGALTAQLFF	TGTGCTCTTGGGGAACGTACTGGGGGAGCTTTGACAGCACAACTCTTCTTT	TRDV1	TRDD3	medium-sized	TRDJ2
CACDTGGLFCWDTRQMFF	TGTGCCTGTGACACCGGGGGTTTATTCTGCTGGGACACCCGACAGATGTTTTTC	TRDV2	NA	NA	TRDJ3
CALGGELLGDSFWFGTDKLIF	TGTGCTCTTGGGGGAGAACTACTGGGGGATAGCTTTTGGTTCGGCACCGATAAACTCATCTTT	TRDV1	TRDD3	NA	TRDJ1
CACDTVGVIAIWDTRQMFF	TGTGCCTGTGACACCGTGGGGGTTATAGCAATCTGGGACACCCGACAGATGTTTTTC	TRDV2	NA	large	TRDJ3
CACDPVLGDTRAQLFF	TGTGCCTGTGACCCTGTACTGGGGGATACGCGGGCACAACTCTTCTTT	TRDV2	TRDD3	few	TRDJ2
CACDTAWNNTDKLIF	TGTGCCTGTGACACCGCGTGGAATAACACCGATAAACTCATCTTT	TRDV2	NA	large	TRDJ1
CAPGERLPPRPGDTRIGTDKLIF	TGTGCTCCTGGGGAGCGCCTTCCTCCAAGACCGGGGGATACGCGTATCGGCACCGATAAACTCATCTTT	TRDV1	TRDD3	few	TRDJ1
CACDSTGGRVSWDTRQMFF	TGTGCCTGTGACTCTACTGGGGGACGGGTCTCCTGGGACACCCGACAGATGTTTTTC	TRDV2	TRDD3	few	TRDJ3
CAFKDLTGGSWDTRQMFF	TGTGCCTTTAAGGATCTTACTGGGGGATCCTGGGACACCCGACAGATGTTTTTC	TRDV3	TRDD3	medium-sized	TRDJ3
CALGPNMGDTVTDKLIF	TGTGCTCTTGGGCCTAACATGGGTGATACAGTTACCGATAAACTCATCTTT	TRDV1	NA	few	TRDJ1
CACDTWGIWDTRQMFF	TGTGCCTGTGACACCTGGGGGATATGGGACACCCGACAGATGTTTTTC	TRDV2	TRDD3	large	TRDJ3
CACDTAYWGITSSWDTRQMFF	TGTGCCTGTGACACCGCCTACTGGGGGATAACGAGCTCCTGGGACACCCGACAGATGTTTTTC	TRDV2	TRDD3	NA	TRDJ3
CACDTAGGYSWDTRQMFF	TGTGCCTGTGACACCGCTGGGGGATATTCCTGGGACACCCGACAGATGTTTTTC	TRDV2	TRDD3	large	TRDJ3
CACDTGGIRVSWDTRQMFF	TGTGCCTGTGACACCGGGGGGATACGCGTATCCTGGGACACCCGACAGATGTTTTTC	TRDV2	TRDD3	few	TRDJ3